This T cell receptor (beta chain) comes out of a study of T cells in Graves' hyperthyroidism and ophthalmopathy. Ophthalmopathy cases met thresholds of Clinical Activity Score at least 3, NOSPECS grade at least 4 and duration under 3 months. Fresh peripheral blood, about 10 ml of it, supplied the PBMCs. The sample holds many counts of this clonotype. As yet, its antigen is unknown. The CDR3 regions of TCR beta were amplified from RNA transcripts. The HTBI primer set was used in a first-round RT-PCR of the TCR CDR3. TCRdb re-derived calls from the multiplex PCR reads in MiXCR, one entry per CDR3 protein. The sample has about 410,000 distinct CDR3 sequences; roughly 15% are singletons. CDR3 length equals 15 residues. The J segment lost 8 bases and the V segment lost 4 bases, leaving 8 bases of the junction unmatched. CDR1 is SGHTA and CDR2 is FQGNSA in the germline V gene. Study results and caveats: Most expanded thyroid clonotypes above 0.001 also appeared in blood.

Sequencing was done on a sample of blood. The chain joins TRBV7-2 to TRBJ1-2; 12 nucleotides match TRBD1. This receptor was obtained from a man aged 18 to 35 with Graves' ophthalmopathy. The CDR3 DNA reads as TGTGCCAGCAGCTCGGCGGGACAGGGGGCAGGAGGCTACACCTTC. Protein sequence: CASSSAGQGAGGYTF.